The 22 T cell receptor beta chains reported below all come from one sample, sequenced in a study of shared clonotypes between healthy human individuals. The naive CD8 subset, CD45RO-negative cells positively selected for CCR7, excluded terminally differentiated effector memory CD45RA+ cells. Data came from immunoSEQ multiplex PCR; TCRdb stores just in-frame clones and leaves some out. The sample carries around 1.9 million clones, 93% recorded once. The sample consisted of naive CD8+ T cells from PBMCs. Receptors originate from a man younger than 35 in good health. Some clones in this sample may be carry-over from other donors' samples.

Concerning this clone itself: Within the sample, other DNA sequences also encode this same CDR3. The chain combines TRBV9 with TRBJ2-7; 11 bases fit TRBD1. CDR3 length: 13 residues. Germline V gives CDR1 SGDLS, CDR2 YYNGEE. The ends lost 3 bases at V and 6 bases at J; junction bases unmatched: 2. The CDR3 here is CASSEGTGGEQYF. The CDR3 DNA reads as TGTGCCAGCAGCGAGGGGACAGGGGGCGAGCAGTACTTC.

This chain joins TRBV5-1 and TRBJ2-3; 12 bases agree with TRBD2. CDR3 size: 18 residues. Trimming cost V 4 bases and J 0 bases; bases outside gene matches: 9. Germline CDR1 and CDR2: SGHRS and YFSETQ. CDR3 DNA: TGCGCCAGCAGCCTACTATCCGGGACTAGCGGGAGCACAGATACGCAGTATTTT. Its protein is CASSLLSGTSGSTDTQYF.

This chain connects TRBV11-2 to TRBJ1-2; tentatively, D is TRBD1 (5 bases). This CDR3 has 14 residues. Per the germline V gene, CDR1 is SGHAT and CDR2 is FQNNGV. V lost 1 base and J 7 bases, leaving 13 bases between the germline ends. In nucleotides, the CDR3 is TGTGCCAGCAGCTTAGGCGTCGGGGCCAGTGGCTACACCTTC. This gives the protein CASSLGVGASGYTF.

This clone was observed a single time. The sample has other DNA sequences that encode this CDR3 too. The chain couples TRBV7-2 to TRBJ2-7; possible D gene TRBD2, 6 bases. This CDR3 is built from 14 residues. Trimming cost V 3 bases and J 0 bases, with 9 bases left between them. Germline values: CDR1 SGHTA, CDR2 FQGNSA. For the CDR3, the DNA is TGTGCCAGCAGCTTCGGCGGGACCTCCTACGAGCAGTACTTC. Its protein product is CASSFGGTSYEQYF.

Only one count was recorded for this clone. The rearrangement joins TRBV11-2 to TRBJ2-7; TRBD2 matches 9 bases. V was pared by 4 bases and J by 4 bases, with 11 bases of the junction left unmatched. Germline V gives CDR1 SGHAT, CDR2 FQNNGV. The CDR3 is 16 residues long. The CDR3 region is CASSSILTSGPYEQYF. As DNA, the CDR3 is TGTGCCAGCAGCTCCATCTTGACTAGCGGACCATACGAGCAGTACTTC.

This rearrangement joins TRBV30 to TRBJ1-2; D unclear. The CDR3 is 13 amino acids. Germline CDR1 GTSNPN, CDR2 SVGIG (reference sequence). V was clipped by 3 bases and J by 2 bases, with 10 bases between them. The CDR3: CAWSWGSNYGYTF. The DNA of the CDR3 is TGTGCCTGGAGCTGGGGAAGCAACTATGGCTACACCTTC.

V gene TRBV5-1 combines with J gene TRBJ2-1; 11 nucleotides match TRBD2. The CDR3 consists of 16 residues. V lost 4 bases, J lost 2 bases, and 5 bases stayed unmatched. CDR1 and CDR2 from the germline V gene are SGHRS and YFSETQ. The CDR3 nucleotides read TGCGCCAGCAGCGTTAGCGGGAGGGCCCCCTACAATGAGCAGTTCTTC. This translates into CASSVSGRAPYNEQFF.

V is TRBV27 and J is TRBJ2-1; perhaps D is TRBD1 or TRBD2 (11 bases each). The CDR3 contains 19 residues. V lost 3 bases, J lost 7 bases, and 28 bases lay in between. Germline CDR1 is MNHEY and CDR2 is SMNVEV (reference sequence). The CDR3 nucleotides are TGTGCCAGCAGTTTGAGGACAGGGGGCCGGCTAGCGGGAGGAAATGAGCAGTTCTTC. Residues: CASSLRTGGRLAGGNEQFF.

V usage is TRBV9 and J usage is TRBJ2-7, with D tentatively TRBD1 (6 bases). Trimming took 4 bases from V and 4 from J, leaving 15 bases between them. The CDR3 is made up of 14 amino acids. Germline CDR1 reads SGDLS; CDR2 reads YYNGEE. The DNA for the CDR3 is TGTGCCAGCAGCCTCAGACAGGACCCATACGAGCAGTACTTC. Protein product: CASSLRQDPYEQYF.

To note about this clone: Other nucleotide sequences from this sample produce the same CDR3. This chain connects TRBV27 to TRBJ2-7, with 10 bases that match TRBD2. Germline-derived CDR1 and CDR2 are MNHEY and SMNVEV (reference sequence). This CDR3 is 14 amino acids long. With V trimmed by 6 bases and J by 3 bases, 5 bases remained unmatched. In DNA, the CDR3 is TGTGCCAGCAGCCCACGGACTAGCGGCTACGAGCAGTACTTC. As protein: CASSPRTSGYEQYF.

The chain uses TRBV27 and TRBJ2-2; TRBD1 is a possible D gene (5 bases). CDR1 and CDR2 (germline): MNHEY, SMNVEV (reference sequence). The CDR3 extends over 15 amino acids. V was clipped by 3 bases and J by 2 bases, with 10 bases between them. The CDR3, as DNA: TGTGCCAGCAGTTTTAAGACAGCCAACACCGGGGAGCTGTTTTTT. Its protein is CASSFKTANTGELFF.

As concerns this clone: A junction boundary mismatches the germline segment, possibly from a read error. The CDR3 region is CASRDFDRAEEAFF. The CDR3 nucleotides are TGTGCCAGCAGAGACTTCGACAGGGCTGAAGAAGCTTTCTTT. The chain joins TRBV6-4 to TRBJ1-1, with 7 bases fitting TRBD1. The CDR3 totals 14 residues. Germline V gene data show CDR1 as MRHNA and CDR2 as SNTAGT.

This clone has only one observation. The rearrangement joins TRBV6-5 to TRBJ2-7; D could derive from TRBD1 or TRBD2 (5 bases each). The CDR3 totals 14 residues. Germline V gene data show CDR1 as MNHEY and CDR2 as SVGAGI. Between the trimmed V and J ends, which lost 7 bases and 0 bases, there was a span of 13 bases. The CDR3 nucleotides are TGTGCCAGCACTAGACCGGGACCCTCCTACGAGCAGTACTTC. This codes for CASTRPGPSYEQYF.

The sample holds one count of this clone. The J gene is TRBJ2-2, the V gene TRBV12-5; 7 bases line up with TRBD2. J was trimmed by 4 bases and V by 0 bases; bases with no gene match: 8. This CDR3 is built from 17 residues. The germline V gene encodes CDR1 LGHNT and CDR2 FRNRAP. CDR3 nucleotides: TGTGCTAGTGGTTTGGTCCTAGGTGGCGGGAGCACCGGGGAGCTGTTTTTT. As protein: CASGLVLGGGSTGELFF. Variable domain in full (rest from reference TRBV12-5 and TRBJ2-2): DARVTQTPRHKVTEMGQEVTMRCQPILGHNTVFWYRQTMMQGLELLAYFRNRAPLDDSGMPKDRFSAEMPDATLATLKIQPSEPRDSAVYFCASGLVLGGGSTGELFFGEGSRLTVL.

V and J are TRBV5-1 and TRBJ1-1, with 10 positions matching TRBD1. The CDR3 is 15 amino acids. CDR1 and CDR2 from the germline V gene are SGHRS and YFSETQ. Germline trimming cut 5 bases from V and 0 bases from J; bases unmatched to any gene: 4. CDR3 in amino acids: CASRRTGGMNTEAFF. The CDR3, as DNA: TGCGCCAGCAGACGGACAGGGGGAATGAACACTGAAGCTTTCTTT.

This clone was observed a handful of times. This CDR3 is also generated by other DNA sequences in the sample. The V call is TRBV7-7, the J call TRBJ1-1; D remains ambiguous. With 3 bases removed from V and 1 base from J, the gap between germline ends came to 6 bases. The CDR3 runs to 13 residues. Per germline, CDR1 SSHAT and CDR2 FNYEAQ (reference sequence). Here the CDR3 reads CASSLGRNTEAFF. The CDR3 nucleotides are TGTGCCAGCAGCTTGGGCCGGAACACTGAAGCTTTCTTT.

This chain links TRBV6-5 with TRBJ2-3; D ambiguous. This CDR3 has 10 residues. The V and J ends lost 10 bases and 8 bases respectively, with 10 bases between them. Germline assignment: CDR1 MNHEY and CDR2 SVGAGI. Here the CDR3 DNA reads TGTGCCACCCGGTCTGGTACGCAGTATTTT. Translated: CATRSGTQYF.

Concerning this clone: Other DNA sequences in the same sample also yield this CDR3. The V gene is TRBV19, the J gene TRBJ1-5; a possible D gene is TRBD1 (5 bases). CDR1 is LNHDA and CDR2 is SQIVND in the germline V gene (reference sequence). The CDR3 totals 15 residues. Trimming removed 2 bases at V and 3 bases at J, with 11 bases between. CDR3 in DNA: TGTGCCAGTAGTATATGGCAGGGAGACAATCAGCCCCAGCATTTT. Amino acid sequence: CASSIWQGDNQPQHF. The whole variable domain, filled in from reference TRBV19 and TRBJ1-5, reads DGGITQSPKYLFRKEGQNVTLSCEQNLNHDAMYWYRQDPGQGLRLIYYSQIVNDFQKGDIAEGYSVSREKKESFPLTVTSAQKNPTAFYLCASSIWQGDNQPQHFGDGTRLSIL.

The V call is TRBV27, the J call TRBJ2-7; D may be TRBD1 (6 bases). The germline CDR1 and CDR2 sequences are MNHEY and SMNVEV (reference sequence). This CDR3 has 16 residues. The V and J ends lost 0 bases and 4 bases respectively, with 16 bases between them. The CDR3: CASSLSWQGRGYEQYF. The CDR3 DNA reads TGTGCCAGCAGTTTATCGTGGCAGGGGCGCGGATACGAGCAGTACTTC.

The genes are TRBV10-3 and TRBJ1-4; 8 bases align to TRBD1. CDR1 is ENHRY and CDR2 is SYGVKD in the germline V gene. There are 15 residues in the CDR3. Trimming took 6 bases from V and 8 from J; bases not matched to a gene: 11. The CDR3 coding sequence is TGTGCCATCAGCCGAGACAGGGGCTCTAGCGAAAAACTGTTTTTT. Protein product: CAISRDRGSSEKLFF.

V is TRBV30 and J is TRBJ1-2, with a tentative D call TRBD1 (6 bases). Germline CDR1 GTSNPN, CDR2 SVGIG (reference sequence). The CDR3 runs 15 residues. Trimming left V 2 bases short and J 1 base short, with 14 bases between. CDR3 sequence: CAWSLRDTNNYGYTF. The CDR3, as DNA: TGTGCCTGGAGTTTGAGGGACACTAATAACTATGGCTACACCTTC.

The rearrangement uses TRBV10-1 and TRBJ1-1, with 8 bases matching TRBD1. With V trimmed by 5 bases and J by 5 bases, 7 bases remained unmatched. Germline V CDR1 and CDR2: WNHNN, SYGVQD (reference sequence). The CDR3 runs 14 residues. Here the CDR3 DNA reads TGCGCCAGCAGTAGAGACAGGGGTTGGACTGAAGCTTTCTTT. It encodes CASSRDRGWTEAFF.